Each of the 15 T cell receptor beta chains below was sequenced from the same sample in a study of T cell changes during pregnancy in multiple sclerosis. The assay was immunoSEQ multiplex PCR, and TCRdb's table has in-frame clones only and misses some. The table has approximately 88,000 clones, 90% to 95% seen once. This specimen was peripheral blood, taken in the third trimester of pregnancy. These receptors came from a female donor with multiple sclerosis, enrolled in a pregnancy study.

This clone was detected once. The chain is built from TRBV5-4 and TRBJ2-2, with 7 bases fitting TRBD2. The germline CDR1 and CDR2 sequences are SGHNT and YYREEE (reference sequence). The trim removed 1 base at V and 0 bases at J, leaving 3 bases unmatched. The CDR3 totals 16 residues. The CDR3 DNA reads as TGTGCCAGCAGCTTGAGGGCGGGAGCGAACACCGGGGAGCTGTTTTTT. As protein: CASSLRAGANTGELFF.

The chain links TRBV7-2 to TRBJ2-5, with TRBD2 matching 11 bases. Germline V lookup: CDR1 SGHTA, CDR2 FQGNSA. The CDR3 is 16 amino acids. The V gene end was trimmed by 6 bases and the J gene end by 2 bases; junction bases not matched to a gene: 8. Here the CDR3 DNA reads TGTGCCAGCAGACCGAGGACTAGCGGGCCTCAAGAGACCCAGTACTTC. This translates into CASRPRTSGPQETQYF.

The rearrangement joins TRBV2 to TRBJ1-2; D might be TRBD1 (6 bases). The length of the CDR3 is 12 residues. Trimming removed 7 bases from V and 4 bases from J, with 10 bases in between. Germline CDR1 reads SNHLY; CDR2 reads FYNNEI. The CDR3 DNA reads as TGTGCCAGCACGGACAGTCTCTATGGCTACACCTTC. It specifies CASTDSLYGYTF.

This chain uses TRBV29-1 with TRBJ2-7; TRBD1 agrees at 9 bases. The V and J ends lost 7 bases and 3 bases, in that order; junction bases with no gene match: 13. Germline-derived CDR1 and CDR2 are SQVTM and ANQGSEA. The CDR3 sequence is 15 residues long. The CDR3 spells CSAGGQGSVNYEQYF. The CDR3 DNA follows: TGCAGCGCAGGGGGACAGGGTAGTGTAAACTACGAGCAGTACTTC.

The V call is TRBV6-5, the J call TRBJ2-7; 8 nucleotides match TRBD2. Germline values: CDR1 MNHEY, CDR2 SVGAGI. CDR3 length equals 14 residues. V shed 5 bases and J 3 bases; nucleotides not matched to a gene: 6. CDR3 residues: CASSITGGGYEQYF. The CDR3 DNA reads TGTGCCAGCAGTATAACCGGGGGGGGCTACGAGCAGTACTTC.

The chain employs TRBV5-4 and TRBJ2-2, with TRBD2 as a possible D gene (6 bases). This CDR3 comprises 17 residues. Trimming left V 1 base short and J 4 bases short, with 17 bases between. CDR1 and CDR2 from the germline V gene are SGHNT and YYREEE (reference sequence). CDR3 DNA sequence: TGTGCCAGCAGCTTGAATCCGGGGGTGGTGAGCACCGGGGAGCTGTTTTTT. Translating it yields CASSLNPGVVSTGELFF. The full variable domain, in which reference TRBV5-4 and TRBJ2-2 provide the parts outside the CDR3, is ETGVTQSPTHLIKTRGQQVTLRCSSQSGHNTVSWYQQALGQGPQFIFQYYREEENGRGNFPPRFSGLQFPNYSSELNVNALELDDSALYLCASSLNPGVVSTGELFFGEGSRLTVL.

The genes are TRBV7-9 and TRBJ2-4, with D perhaps matching TRBD2 (6 bases). This CDR3 contains 15 residues. Deletions cut 5 bases from V and 7 bases from J, with 18 bases between. Germline V CDR1 and CDR2: SEHNR, FQNEAQ (reference sequence). CDR3 sequence reads: CASSPARGQGNIQYF. The CDR3 region has the DNA TGTGCCAGCAGCCCGGCGCGGGGCCAAGGGAACATTCAGTACTTC.

This clone was observed a single time. V is TRBV27 and J is TRBJ2-2, with 8 bases matching TRBD2. Germline V CDR1 and CDR2: MNHEY, SMNVEV (reference sequence). The CDR3 has 15 amino acids. The V gene end was trimmed by 6 bases and the J gene end by 5 bases; junction bases not matched to a gene: 8. CDR3 sequence (DNA): TGTGCCAGCAGAACTACTAGCGGAGGGACCGGGGAGCTGTTTTTT. It is translated as CASRTTSGGTGELFF.

This clone was counted a few times. The rearrangement uses TRBV28 and TRBJ1-1, with D perhaps TRBD1 (6 bases). Trimming cost V 1 base and J 7 bases, with 7 bases left between them. Germline V gene lookup returns CDR1 MDHEN and CDR2 SYDVKM. The CDR3 contains 12 residues. CDR3 amino acids: CASSLLQGEAFF. In nucleotides, the CDR3 is TGTGCCAGCAGTTTATTACAGGGTGAAGCTTTCTTT.

This rearrangement joins TRBV19 to TRBJ2-7; maybe TRBD2 (6 bases). The CDR3 covers 13 residues. Trimming shortened V by 4 bases and J by 4 bases, and 11 bases separated the two germline ends. Per the germline V gene, CDR1 is LNHDA and CDR2 is SQIVND (reference sequence). The CDR3 spells CASSTGGVYEQYF. DNA of the CDR3: TGTGCCAGTAGTACGGGCGGGGTATACGAGCAGTACTTC.

The chain employs TRBV5-8 and TRBJ1-1; D unclear. V gave up 0 bases and J gave up 10 bases, with 10 bases separating them. Germline CDR1 SGHTS, CDR2 YDEGEE. The CDR3 totals 12 residues. CDR3 in DNA: TGTGCCAGCAGCTTGGGGGTCCGAGGAGCTTTCTTT. Amino acids: CASSLGVRGAFF.

The gene calls are TRBV5-1 and TRBJ1-2; D may be TRBD1 (6 bases). CDR3 size: 20 residues. The germline V and J ends were trimmed by 0 bases and 2 bases, with 26 bases remaining between them. Germline V gives CDR1 SGHRS, CDR2 YFSETQ. The CDR3 sequence is CASSLARGGTGGSLNYGYTF. DNA of the CDR3: TGCGCCAGCAGCTTGGCGCGGGGAGGTACGGGGGGCTCCCTGAACTATGGCTACACCTTC.

V usage is TRBV5-4 and J usage is TRBJ1-2; no definite D call. V was shortened by 0 bases and J by 4 bases, with 13 bases between the two germline ends. CDR3 size: 15 residues. In germline, CDR1 is SGHNT, CDR2 YYREEE (reference sequence). CDR3 sequence: CASSLAGSSRYGYTF. The CDR3 nucleotides are TGTGCCAGCAGCTTGGCCGGGAGCTCACGCTATGGCTACACCTTC.

The V and J genes are TRBV28 and TRBJ1-1; 9 bases align to TRBD1. J gave up 0 bases and V 8 bases, and 7 bases lay outside the gene matches. The CDR3 extends over 15 amino acids. CDR1 is MDHEN and CDR2 is SYDVKM in the germline V gene. This CDR3 reads CASFRTGELNTEAFF. For the CDR3, the DNA is TGTGCCAGCTTCAGGACAGGGGAGCTGAACACTGAAGCTTTCTTT.

The CDR3 sequence: CASSSTGRDAEAFF. For the CDR3, the DNA is TGTGCCAGCAGCTCCACAGGGAGGGATGCTGAAGCTTTCTTT. The chain combines TRBV7-9 with TRBJ1-1; D is perhaps TRBD1 (6 bases). V lost 4 bases and J lost 6, with 15 bases in between. Germline CDR1 SEHNR, CDR2 FQNEAQ (reference sequence). CDR3 length equals 14 residues.